This T cell receptor (beta chain) was recovered during a study of blood T cell repertoires in COVID-19. The overall study: Samples came from the United States, Italy and Spain, spanning acute and convalescent COVID-19. In each case, the material was cDNA or gDNA derived from T cells, B-cell-depleted T cells, or PBMCs.

Original methodology: Estimates of nucleated cell counts were drawn from the amplification of reference gene primers. Assay: immunoSEQ multiplex PCR; the TCRdb copy retains only in-frame clones and omits some. V and J calls and clone size are as listed in that table; D and trimming were resolved from the DNA. Among more than 200,000 clones listed, roughly 84% were seen once. CDR1 and CDR2 from the germline V gene are SGHNT and YYREEE (reference sequence). V lost 0 bases to trimming and J lost 0 bases; unmatched junction nucleotides: 8. The CDR3 covers 17 residues. Specimen: peripheral blood. This chain links TRBV5-4 with TRBJ1-2; 7 bases match TRBD1. The clonotype was recovered from a woman aged 40 to 55 who had recovered from COVID-19. The CDR3: CASSLAVRQGANYGYTF. Here the CDR3 DNA reads TGTGCCAGCAGCTTGGCCGTGCGACAGGGAGCTAACTATGGCTACACCTTC.